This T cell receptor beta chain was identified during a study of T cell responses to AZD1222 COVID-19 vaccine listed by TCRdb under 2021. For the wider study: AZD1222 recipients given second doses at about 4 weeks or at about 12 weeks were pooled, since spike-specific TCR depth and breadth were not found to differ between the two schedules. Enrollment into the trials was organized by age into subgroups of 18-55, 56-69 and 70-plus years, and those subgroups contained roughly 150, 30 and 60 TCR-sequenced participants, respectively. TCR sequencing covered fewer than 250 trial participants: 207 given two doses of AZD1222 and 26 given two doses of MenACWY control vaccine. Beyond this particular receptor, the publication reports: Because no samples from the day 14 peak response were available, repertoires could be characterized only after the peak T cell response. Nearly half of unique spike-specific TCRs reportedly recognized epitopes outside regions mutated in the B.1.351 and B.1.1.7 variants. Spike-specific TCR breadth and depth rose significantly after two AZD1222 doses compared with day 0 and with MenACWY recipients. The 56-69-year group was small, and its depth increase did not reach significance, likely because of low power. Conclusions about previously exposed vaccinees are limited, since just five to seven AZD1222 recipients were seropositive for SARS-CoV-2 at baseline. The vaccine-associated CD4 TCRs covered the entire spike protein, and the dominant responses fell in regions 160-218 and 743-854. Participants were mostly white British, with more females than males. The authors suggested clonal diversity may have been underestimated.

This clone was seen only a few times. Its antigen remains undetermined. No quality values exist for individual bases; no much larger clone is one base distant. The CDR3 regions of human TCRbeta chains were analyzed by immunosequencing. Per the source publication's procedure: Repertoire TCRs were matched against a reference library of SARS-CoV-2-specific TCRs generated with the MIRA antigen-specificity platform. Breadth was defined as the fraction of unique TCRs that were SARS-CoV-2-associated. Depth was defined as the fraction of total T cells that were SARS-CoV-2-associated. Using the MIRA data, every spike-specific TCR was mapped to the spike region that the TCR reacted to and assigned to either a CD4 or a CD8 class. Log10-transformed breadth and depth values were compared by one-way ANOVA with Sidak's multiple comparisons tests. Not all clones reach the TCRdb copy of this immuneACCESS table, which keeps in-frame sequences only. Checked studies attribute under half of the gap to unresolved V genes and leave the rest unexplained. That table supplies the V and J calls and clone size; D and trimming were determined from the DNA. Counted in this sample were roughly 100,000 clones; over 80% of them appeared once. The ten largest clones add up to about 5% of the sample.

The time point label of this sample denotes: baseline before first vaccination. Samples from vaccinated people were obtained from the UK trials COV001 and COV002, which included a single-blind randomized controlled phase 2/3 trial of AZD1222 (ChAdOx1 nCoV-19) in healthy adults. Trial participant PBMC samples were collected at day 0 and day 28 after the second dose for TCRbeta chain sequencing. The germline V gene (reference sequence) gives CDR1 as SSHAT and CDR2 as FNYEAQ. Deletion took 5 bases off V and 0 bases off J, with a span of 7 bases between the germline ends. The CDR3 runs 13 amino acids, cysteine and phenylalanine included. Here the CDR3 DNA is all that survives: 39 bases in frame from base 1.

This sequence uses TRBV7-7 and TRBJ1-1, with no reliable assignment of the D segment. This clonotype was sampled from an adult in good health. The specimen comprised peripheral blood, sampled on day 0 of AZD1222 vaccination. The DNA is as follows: TGTGCCAGCAGCCTTTACTTGAACACTGAAGCTTTCTTT. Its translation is CASSLYLNTEAFF.